This T cell receptor (beta chain) derives from a study of blood T cell repertoires in COVID-19. Study summary: Material from acute and convalescent COVID-19 was sourced from the United States, Italy and Spain.

Sequencing used immunoSEQ multiplex PCR; TCRdb keeps in-frame clones, though not all of them. The profile shows approximately 75,000 clones, 74% of them singletons. The sequenced material came from peripheral blood. The TCR was taken from a human donor with acute or convalescent COVID-19. The donor label of this sample is uncertain.

The CDR3 is CASSYRGIGEKLFF. The CDR3 DNA is TGTGCCAGCAGTTACAGGGGCATTGGGGAAAAACTGTTTTTT. The chain couples TRBV14 to TRBJ1-4, with TRBD1 identical over 7 bases. With 6 bases clipped from V and 8 bases from J, the junction kept 9 bases outside the gene matches. CDR3 size: 14 residues. The germline V gene has CDR1 SGHDN and CDR2 FVKESK.